The next 15 T cell receptor beta chains were all read from a single sample in a study of cytomegalovirus exposure and HLA in healthy donors. Sequencing was performed with immunoSEQ multiplex PCR; in TCRdb, only in-frame clones are kept and a portion is missing. The sample holds 90,000 to 100,000 clones, more than 85% seen once. The sample taken for sequencing was PBMCs. These receptors all come from a man in his late teens or twenties in good health and CMV-seropositive.

The chain has TRBV10-2 and TRBJ2-7, with unresolved D. The CDR3 covers 12 residues. CDR1 and CDR2 from the germline V gene are WSHSY and SAAADI. Deletions cut 3 bases from V and 6 bases from J, with 9 bases between. Written as DNA, the CDR3 is TGCGCCAGCAGTGATATAGTTAGCGAGCAGTACTTC. Its protein product is CASSDIVSEQYF.

V is TRBV28 and J is TRBJ2-6; TRBD1 agrees at 7 bases. Losses at the gene ends were 8 bases for V and 4 bases for J; bases not matched to a gene: 5. This CDR3 contains 14 residues. CDR1 and CDR2 from the germline V gene are MDHEN and SYDVKM. The CDR3 bases are TGTGCCAGCGAACAGGGGTCCGGGGCCAACGTCCTGACTTTC. It encodes CASEQGSGANVLTF.

This sequence joins TRBV4-3 and TRBJ2-7, with 8 bases lining up with TRBD1. J was trimmed by 3 bases and V by 0 bases; bases with no gene match: 7. Germline loops: CDR1 LGHNA, CDR2 YSLEER. The CDR3 is 16 amino acids. The CDR3 DNA follows: TGCGCCAGCAGCCAAGAAGTATACAGGGGGATCTACGAGCAGTACTTC. It is translated as CASSQEVYRGIYEQYF.

Only a few counts were recorded for this clone. The V and J genes are TRBV9 and TRBJ2-2, with 9 bases lining up with TRBD2. From germline, CDR1 is SGDLS and CDR2 YYNGEE. With V trimmed by 5 bases and J by 4 bases, 15 bases remained unmatched. This CDR3 region has 18 residues. The CDR3 here is CASRHDSGSYEFTGELFF. The CDR3 region has the DNA TGTGCCAGCAGGCATGATAGCGGGAGTTACGAGTTCACCGGGGAGCTGTTTTTT.

The V gene is TRBV7-9, the J gene TRBJ1-1; D is possibly TRBD1 (6 bases). Per the germline V gene, CDR1 is SEHNR and CDR2 is FQNEAQ (reference sequence). Trimming removed 2 bases from V and 0 bases from J, with 10 bases in between. The CDR3 has 15 amino acids. This CDR3 reads CASSLIQGVNTEAFF. In DNA, the CDR3 is TGTGCCAGCAGCTTAATACAGGGAGTGAACACTGAAGCTTTCTTT.

The chain recombines TRBV19 with TRBJ1-5, with TRBD1 as a possible D gene (6 bases). Trimming took off 5 bases at V and 2 bases at J, with 16 bases between the two ends. The CDR3 covers 16 residues. CDR1 is LNHDA and CDR2 is SQIVND in the germline V gene (reference sequence). CDR3 in amino acids: CASSEWTVPGNQPQHF. The DNA of the CDR3 is TGTGCCAGTAGTGAATGGACAGTCCCGGGCAATCAGCCCCAGCATTTT.

The chain uses TRBV19 and TRBJ2-3, with D possibly TRBD2 on 7 matching bases. CDR3 length equals 12 residues. Germline CDR1 LNHDA, CDR2 SQIVND (reference sequence). V lost 5 bases and J lost 8, with 11 bases in between. This CDR3 is CASSAGASTQYF. CDR3 nucleotides: TGTGCCAGTAGTGCGGGGGCGAGTACGCAGTATTTT.

This sequence joins TRBV11-2 and TRBJ2-7, with a weak D call TRBD2 (5 bases). The CDR3 runs to 15 residues. Trimming cost V 3 bases and J 3 bases, with 15 bases left between them. Looked up from germline, CDR1 is SGHAT and CDR2 is FQNNGV. In DNA form, the CDR3 reads TGTGCCAGCAGCTTGGTTGCCCGGGGTCTCTACGAGCAGTACTTC. As protein: CASSLVARGLYEQYF.

V is TRBV5-1 and J is TRBJ2-1; 8 positions match TRBD2. Germline CDR1 and CDR2: SGHRS and YFSETQ. V lost 3 bases to trimming and J lost 9 bases; unmatched junction nucleotides: 17. The CDR3 length is 17 residues. As DNA, the CDR3 is TGCGCCAGCAGCTCGCCCCAAGGTATAGCGGGAATGGGTGAGCAGTTCTTC. Amino acid sequence: CASSSPQGIAGMGEQFF.

J is TRBJ1-1 and V is TRBV6-1, with 9 bases that match TRBD1. The CDR3 is 14 amino acids. Germline CDR1 and CDR2: MNHNS and SASEGT. V lost 2 bases, J lost 6 bases, and 4 bases stayed unmatched. CDR3 DNA sequence: TGTGCCAGCAGTGAATACGGGACAGGGTCTGAAGCTTTCTTT. Translation gives CASSEYGTGSEAFF.

The V call is TRBV7-2, the J call TRBJ2-7; a possible D gene is TRBD2 (6 bases). V was clipped by 2 bases and J by 3 bases, with 14 bases between them. Germline CDR1 is SGHTA and CDR2 is FQGNSA. This CDR3 has 15 amino acids. The CDR3 region has the DNA TGTGCCAGCAGCTTAAGTGGGGGGACCTACTACGAGCAGTACTTC. Translation gives CASSLSGGTYYEQYF. The whole variable domain, filled in from reference TRBV7-2 and TRBJ2-7, reads GAGVSQSPSNKVTEKGKDVELRCDPISGHTALYWYRQSLGQGLEFLIYFQGNSAPDKSGLPSDRFSAERTGGSVSTLTIQRTQQEDSAVYLCASSLSGGTYYEQYFGPGTRLTVT.

CDR3 region: CASSKQGLGGYEQYF. The CDR3 DNA follows: TGTGCCAGCAGCAAACAGGGTTTAGGAGGTTACGAGCAGTACTTC. The V call is TRBV7-9, the J call TRBJ2-7; D may be TRBD1 (6 bases). CDR3 size: 15 residues. Trimming cost V 5 bases and J 4 bases, with 18 bases left between them. Germline V lookup: CDR1 SEHNR, CDR2 FQNEAQ (reference sequence). The full variable domain, rest sourced from reference TRBV7-9 and TRBJ2-7, is DTGVSQNPRHKITKRGQNVTFRCDPISEHNRLYWYRQTLGQGPEFLTYFQNEAQLEKSRLLSDRFSAERPKGSFSTLEIQRTEQGDSAMYLCASSKQGLGGYEQYFGPGTRLTVT.

The rearrangement uses TRBV7-8 and TRBJ2-7; 8 bases are a match to TRBD1. CDR1 and CDR2 (germline): SGHVS, FQNEAQ. This CDR3 region has 14 residues. The V segment lost 5 bases and the J segment 1 base; nucleotides outside the gene matches: 4. DNA for the CDR3: TGTGCCAGCAGCCTTACAGGGGGGTCCTACGAGCAGTACTTC. It translates to CASSLTGGSYEQYF.

The chain links TRBV14 to TRBJ2-1, with TRBD1 matching 10 bases. The CDR3 is 16 residues long. Germline CDR1 is SGHDN and CDR2 is FVKESK. V lost 6 bases, J lost 6 bases, and 11 bases stayed unmatched. In nucleotides, the CDR3 is TGTGCCAGCAGACGAACCGGGACAGGGGTCATCAATGAGCAGTTCTTC. The encoded protein is CASRRTGTGVINEQFF.

V is TRBV7-9 and J is TRBJ1-2; 7 bases map to TRBD1. The length of the CDR3 is 13 residues. With V trimmed by 7 bases and J by 2 bases, 4 bases remained unmatched. Germline V gene data show CDR1 as SEHNR and CDR2 as FQNEAQ (reference sequence). CDR3 sequence (DNA): TGTGCCAGCACGCGGGACAGCAACTATGGCTACACCTTC. As protein: CASTRDSNYGYTF.